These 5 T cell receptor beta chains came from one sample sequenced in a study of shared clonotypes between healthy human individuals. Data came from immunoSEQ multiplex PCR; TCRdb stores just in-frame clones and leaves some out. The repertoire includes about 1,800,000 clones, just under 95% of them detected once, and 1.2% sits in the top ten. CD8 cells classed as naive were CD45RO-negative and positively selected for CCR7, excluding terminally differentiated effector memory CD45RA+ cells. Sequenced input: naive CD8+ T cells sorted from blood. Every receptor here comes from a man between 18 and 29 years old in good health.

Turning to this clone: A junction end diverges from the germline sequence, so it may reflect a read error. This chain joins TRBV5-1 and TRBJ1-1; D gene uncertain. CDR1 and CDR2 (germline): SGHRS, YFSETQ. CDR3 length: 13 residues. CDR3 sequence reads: CASSLGWGTEAFF. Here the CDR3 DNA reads TGCGCCAGCAGTTTGGGGTGGGGCACTGAAGCTTTCTTT.

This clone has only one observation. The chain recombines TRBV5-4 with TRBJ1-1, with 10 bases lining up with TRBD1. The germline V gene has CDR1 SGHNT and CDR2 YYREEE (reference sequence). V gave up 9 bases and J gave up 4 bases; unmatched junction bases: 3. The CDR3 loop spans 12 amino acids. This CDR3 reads CAIRTGGTEAFF. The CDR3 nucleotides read TGTGCCATCCGGACAGGGGGCACTGAAGCTTTCTTT.

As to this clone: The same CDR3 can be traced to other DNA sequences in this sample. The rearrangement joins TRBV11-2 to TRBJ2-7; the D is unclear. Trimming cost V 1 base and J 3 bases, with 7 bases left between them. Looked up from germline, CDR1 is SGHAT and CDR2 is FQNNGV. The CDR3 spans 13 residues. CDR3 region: CASSLGGGYEQYF. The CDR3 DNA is TGTGCCAGCAGCTTAGGGGGTGGCTACGAGCAGTACTTC.

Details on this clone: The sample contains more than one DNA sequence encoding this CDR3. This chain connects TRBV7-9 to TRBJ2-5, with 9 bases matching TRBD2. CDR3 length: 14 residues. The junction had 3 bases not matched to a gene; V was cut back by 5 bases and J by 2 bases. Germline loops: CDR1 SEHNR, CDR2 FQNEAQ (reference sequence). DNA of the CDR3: TGTGCCAGCAGCCCTAGCGGGACTCAAGAGACCCAGTACTTC. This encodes CASSPSGTQETQYF.

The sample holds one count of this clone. The CDR3 loop reads CASSWTEVAYEQYF. The CDR3 DNA reads TGTGCCAGCAGCTGGACAGAAGTCGCCTACGAGCAGTACTTC. The genes are TRBV7-9 and TRBJ2-7; tentative D call: TRBD1 (6 bases). Trimming stripped 4 bases from V and 2 bases from J, with 12 bases between. Germline lookup yields CDR1 SEHNR and CDR2 FQNEAQ (reference sequence). The CDR3 extends over 14 amino acids.